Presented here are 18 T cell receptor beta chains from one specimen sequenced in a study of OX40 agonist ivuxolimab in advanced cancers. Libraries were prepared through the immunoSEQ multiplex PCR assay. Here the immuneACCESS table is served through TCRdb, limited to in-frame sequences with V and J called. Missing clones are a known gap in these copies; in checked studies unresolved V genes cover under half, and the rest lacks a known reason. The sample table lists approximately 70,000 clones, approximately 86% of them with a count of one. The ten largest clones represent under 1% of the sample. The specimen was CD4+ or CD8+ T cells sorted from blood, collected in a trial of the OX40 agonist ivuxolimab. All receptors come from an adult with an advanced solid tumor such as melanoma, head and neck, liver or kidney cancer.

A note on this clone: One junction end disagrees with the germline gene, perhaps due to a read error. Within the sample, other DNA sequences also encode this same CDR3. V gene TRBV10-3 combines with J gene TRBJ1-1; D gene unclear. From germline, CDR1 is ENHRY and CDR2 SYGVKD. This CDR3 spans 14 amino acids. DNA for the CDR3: TGTGCCATCAGTGAAACGCCGGGGAAGACTGAAGCCTTCTTT. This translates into CAISETPGKTEAFF.

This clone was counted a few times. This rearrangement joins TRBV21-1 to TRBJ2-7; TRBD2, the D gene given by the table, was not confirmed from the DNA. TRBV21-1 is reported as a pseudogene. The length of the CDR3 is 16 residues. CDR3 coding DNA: TGTGCCAGCAGCTTACGGGGAGGGCGCCTCTCCTACGAGCAGTACTTC. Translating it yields CASSLRGGRLSYEQYF.

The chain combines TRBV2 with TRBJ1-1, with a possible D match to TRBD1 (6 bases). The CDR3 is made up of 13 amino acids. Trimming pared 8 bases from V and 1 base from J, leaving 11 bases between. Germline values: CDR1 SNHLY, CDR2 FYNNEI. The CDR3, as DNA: TGTGCCAGCTGCGAACAGGGGAACACTGAAGCTTTCTTT. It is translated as CASCEQGNTEAFF. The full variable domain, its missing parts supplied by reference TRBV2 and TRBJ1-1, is EPEVTQTPSHQVTQMGQEVILRCVPISNHLYFYWYRQILGQKVEFLVSFYNNEISEKSEIFDDQFSVERPDGSNFTLKIRSTKLEDSAMYFCASCEQGNTEAFFGQGTRLTVV.

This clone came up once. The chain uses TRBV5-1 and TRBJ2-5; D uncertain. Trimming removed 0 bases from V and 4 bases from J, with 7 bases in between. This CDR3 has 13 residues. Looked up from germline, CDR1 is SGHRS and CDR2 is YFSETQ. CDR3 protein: CASSLGAGETQYF. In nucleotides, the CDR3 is TGCGCCAGCAGCTTGGGGGCCGGAGAGACCCAGTACTTC.

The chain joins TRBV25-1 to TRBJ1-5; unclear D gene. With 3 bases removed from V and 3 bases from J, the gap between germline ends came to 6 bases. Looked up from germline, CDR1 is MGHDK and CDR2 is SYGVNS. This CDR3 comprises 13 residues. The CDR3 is CASSDRFNQPQHF. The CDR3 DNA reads TGTGCCAGCAGTGACAGATTCAATCAGCCCCAGCATTTT.

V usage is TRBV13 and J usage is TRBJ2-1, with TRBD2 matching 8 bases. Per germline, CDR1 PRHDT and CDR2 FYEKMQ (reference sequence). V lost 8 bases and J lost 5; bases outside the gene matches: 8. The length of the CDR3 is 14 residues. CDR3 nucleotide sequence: TGTGCCAGCGGATTCCGGGGGGGGCACAATGAGCAGTTCTTC. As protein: CASGFRGGHNEQFF.

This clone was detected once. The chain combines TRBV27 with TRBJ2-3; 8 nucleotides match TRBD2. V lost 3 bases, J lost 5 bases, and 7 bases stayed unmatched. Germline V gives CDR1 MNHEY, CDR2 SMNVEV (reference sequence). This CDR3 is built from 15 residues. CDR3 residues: CASSLNGGAVDTQYF. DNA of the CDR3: TGTGCCAGCAGTTTGAACGGGGGGGCGGTAGATACGCAGTATTTT.

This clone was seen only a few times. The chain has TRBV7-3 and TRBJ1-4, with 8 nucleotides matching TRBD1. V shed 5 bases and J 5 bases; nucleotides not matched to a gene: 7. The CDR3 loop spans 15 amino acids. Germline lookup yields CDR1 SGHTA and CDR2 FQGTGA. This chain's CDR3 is CASSPTGGLNEKLFF. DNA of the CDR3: TGTGCCAGCAGCCCCACAGGGGGATTAAATGAAAAACTGTTTTTT.

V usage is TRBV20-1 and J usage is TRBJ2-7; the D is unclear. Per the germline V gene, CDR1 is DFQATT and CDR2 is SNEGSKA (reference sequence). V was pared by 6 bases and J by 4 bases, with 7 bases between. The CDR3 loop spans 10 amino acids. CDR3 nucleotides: TGCAGTGCCAGTATATACGAGCAGTACTTC. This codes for CSASIYEQYF.

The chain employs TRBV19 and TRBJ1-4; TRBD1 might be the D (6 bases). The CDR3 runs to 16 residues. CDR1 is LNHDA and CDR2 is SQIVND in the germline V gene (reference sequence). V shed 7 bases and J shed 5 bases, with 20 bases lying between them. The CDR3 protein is CASTYSGGGLNEKLFF. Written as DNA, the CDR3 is TGTGCCAGTACCTACTCGGGAGGGGGTCTGAATGAAAAACTGTTTTTT.

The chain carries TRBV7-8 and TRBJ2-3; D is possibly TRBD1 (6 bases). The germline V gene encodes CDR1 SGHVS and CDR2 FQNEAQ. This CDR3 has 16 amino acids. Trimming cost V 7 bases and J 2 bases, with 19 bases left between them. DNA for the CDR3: TGTGCCAGCAACGATTTGACCGGGACATCCACAGATACGCAGTATTTT. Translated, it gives CASNDLTGTSTDTQYF.

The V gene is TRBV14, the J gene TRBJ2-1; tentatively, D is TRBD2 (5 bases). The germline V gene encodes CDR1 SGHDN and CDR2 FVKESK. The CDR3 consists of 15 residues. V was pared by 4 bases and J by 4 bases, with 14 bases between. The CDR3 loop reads CASSRDLRGYNEQFF. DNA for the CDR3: TGTGCCAGCAGCCGTGACCTCAGAGGGTACAATGAGCAGTTCTTC. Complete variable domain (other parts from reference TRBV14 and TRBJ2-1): EAGVTQFPSHSVIEKGQTVTLRCDPISGHDNLYWYRRVMGKEIKFLLHFVKESKQDESGMPNNRFLAERTGGTYSTLKVQPAELEDSGVYFCASSRDLRGYNEQFFGPGTRLTVL.

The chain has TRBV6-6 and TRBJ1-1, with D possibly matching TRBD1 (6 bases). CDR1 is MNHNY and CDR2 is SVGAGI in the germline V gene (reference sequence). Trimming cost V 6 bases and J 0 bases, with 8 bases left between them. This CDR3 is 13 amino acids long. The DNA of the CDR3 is TGTGCCAGCAGAGGACAGTTGAACACTGAAGCTTTCTTT. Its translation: CASRGQLNTEAFF.

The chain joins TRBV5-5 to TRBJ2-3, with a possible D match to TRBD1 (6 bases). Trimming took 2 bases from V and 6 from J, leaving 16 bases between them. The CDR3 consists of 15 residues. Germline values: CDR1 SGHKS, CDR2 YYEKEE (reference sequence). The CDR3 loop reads CASSLKIARGDTQYF. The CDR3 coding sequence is TGTGCCAGCAGCTTAAAAATCGCTAGGGGGGATACGCAGTATTTT.

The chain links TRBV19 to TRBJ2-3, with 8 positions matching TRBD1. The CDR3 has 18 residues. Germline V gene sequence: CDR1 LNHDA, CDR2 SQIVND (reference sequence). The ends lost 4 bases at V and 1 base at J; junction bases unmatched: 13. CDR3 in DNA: TGTGCCAGTAGTAGTCAGATCATGACAGGGGTCGGCACAGATACGCAGTATTTT. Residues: CASSSQIMTGVGTDTQYF.

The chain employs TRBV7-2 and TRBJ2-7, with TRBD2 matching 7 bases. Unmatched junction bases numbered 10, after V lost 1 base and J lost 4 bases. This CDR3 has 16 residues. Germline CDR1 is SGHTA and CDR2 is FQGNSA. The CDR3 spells CASSLDFGRELYEQYF. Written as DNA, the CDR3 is TGTGCCAGCAGCTTAGATTTCGGGCGGGAGTTGTACGAGCAGTACTTC. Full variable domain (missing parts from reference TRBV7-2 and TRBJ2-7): GAGVSQSPSNKVTEKGKDVELRCDPISGHTALYWYRQSLGQGLEFLIYFQGNSAPDKSGLPSDRFSAERTGGSVSTLTIQRTQQEDSAVYLCASSLDFGRELYEQYFGPGTRLTVT.

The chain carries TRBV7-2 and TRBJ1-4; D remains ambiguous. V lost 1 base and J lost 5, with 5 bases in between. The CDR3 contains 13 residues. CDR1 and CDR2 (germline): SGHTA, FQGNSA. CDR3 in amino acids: CASSLVGNEKLFF. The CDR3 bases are TGTGCCAGCAGCTTAGTAGGGAATGAAAAACTGTTTTTT.

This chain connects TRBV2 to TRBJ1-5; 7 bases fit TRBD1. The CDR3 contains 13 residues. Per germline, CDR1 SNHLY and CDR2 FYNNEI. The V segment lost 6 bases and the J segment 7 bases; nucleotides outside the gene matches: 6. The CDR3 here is CASRGQQDQPQHF. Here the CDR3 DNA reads TGTGCCAGCAGGGGACAGCAAGACCAGCCCCAGCATTTT.